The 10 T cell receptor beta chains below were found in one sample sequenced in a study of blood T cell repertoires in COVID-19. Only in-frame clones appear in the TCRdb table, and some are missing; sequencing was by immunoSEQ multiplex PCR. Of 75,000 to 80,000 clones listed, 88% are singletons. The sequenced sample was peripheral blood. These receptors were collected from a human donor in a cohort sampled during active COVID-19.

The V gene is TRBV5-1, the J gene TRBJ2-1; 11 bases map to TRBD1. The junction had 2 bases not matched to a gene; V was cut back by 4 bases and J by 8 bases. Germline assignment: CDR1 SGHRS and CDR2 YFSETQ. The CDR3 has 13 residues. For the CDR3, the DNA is TGCGCCAGCAGCCTGGGACAGGGGGATGAGCAGTTCTTC. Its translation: CASSLGQGDEQFF.

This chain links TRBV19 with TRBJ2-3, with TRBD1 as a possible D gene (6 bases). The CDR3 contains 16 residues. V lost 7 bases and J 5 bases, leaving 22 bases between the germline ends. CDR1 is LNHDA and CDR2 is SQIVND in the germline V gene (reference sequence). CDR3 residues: CASTKQWGPLEDTQYF. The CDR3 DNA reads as TGTGCCAGTACGAAGCAATGGGGGCCCCTCGAAGATACGCAGTATTTT.

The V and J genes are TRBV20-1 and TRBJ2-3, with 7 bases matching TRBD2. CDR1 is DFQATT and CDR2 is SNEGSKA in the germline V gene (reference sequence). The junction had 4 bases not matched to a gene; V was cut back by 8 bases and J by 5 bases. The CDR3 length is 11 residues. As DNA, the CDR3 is TGCAGTTTACTAGCGAAAGATACGCAGTATTTT. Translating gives CSLLAKDTQYF.

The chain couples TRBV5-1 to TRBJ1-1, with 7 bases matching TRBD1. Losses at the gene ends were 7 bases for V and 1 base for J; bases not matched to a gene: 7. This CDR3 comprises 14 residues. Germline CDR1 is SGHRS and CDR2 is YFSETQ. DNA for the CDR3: TGCGCCAGCCGTGCCGGGACAGAGAACACTGAAGCTTTCTTT. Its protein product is CASRAGTENTEAFF.

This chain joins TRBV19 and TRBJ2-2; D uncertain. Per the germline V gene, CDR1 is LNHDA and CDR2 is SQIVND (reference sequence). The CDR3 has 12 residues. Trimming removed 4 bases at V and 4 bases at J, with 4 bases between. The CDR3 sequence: CASSRSTGELFF. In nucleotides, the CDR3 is TGTGCCAGTAGTAGGAGCACCGGGGAGCTGTTTTTT.

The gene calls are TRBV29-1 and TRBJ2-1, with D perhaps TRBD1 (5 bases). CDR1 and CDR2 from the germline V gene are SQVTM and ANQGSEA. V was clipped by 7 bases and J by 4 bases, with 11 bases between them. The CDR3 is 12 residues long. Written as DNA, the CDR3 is TGCAGCGGCCGACAGTATTACAATGAGCAGTTCTTC. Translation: CSGRQYYNEQFF.

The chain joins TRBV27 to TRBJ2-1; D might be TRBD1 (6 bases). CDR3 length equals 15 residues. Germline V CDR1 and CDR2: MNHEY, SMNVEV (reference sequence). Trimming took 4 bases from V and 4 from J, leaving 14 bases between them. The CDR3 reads CASSSDSYFYNEQFF. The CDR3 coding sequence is TGTGCCAGCAGTTCGGACAGTTACTTTTACAATGAGCAGTTCTTC.

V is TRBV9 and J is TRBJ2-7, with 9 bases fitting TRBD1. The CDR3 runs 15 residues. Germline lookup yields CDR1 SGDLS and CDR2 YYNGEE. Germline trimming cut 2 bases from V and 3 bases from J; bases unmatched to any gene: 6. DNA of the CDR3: TGTGCCAGCAGCGTGGCCCCGGGACAGGGCTACGAGCAGTACTTC. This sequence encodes CASSVAPGQGYEQYF.

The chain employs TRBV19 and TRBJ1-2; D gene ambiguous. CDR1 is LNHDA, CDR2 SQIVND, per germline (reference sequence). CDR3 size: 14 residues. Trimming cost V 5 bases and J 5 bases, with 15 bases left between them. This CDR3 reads CASSSKSRFYGYTF. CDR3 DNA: TGTGCCAGTAGTTCTAAGTCTCGTTTTTATGGCTACACCTTC.

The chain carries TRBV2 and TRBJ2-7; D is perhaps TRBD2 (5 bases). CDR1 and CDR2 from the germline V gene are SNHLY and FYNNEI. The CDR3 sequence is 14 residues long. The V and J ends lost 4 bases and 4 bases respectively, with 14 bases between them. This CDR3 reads CASSGLEGGYEQYF. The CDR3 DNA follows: TGTGCCAGCAGTGGCCTGGAAGGAGGTTACGAGCAGTACTTC.